The 10 T cell receptor beta chains below all came from one sample that was sequenced in a study of OX40 agonist ivuxolimab in advanced cancers. Assay used: immunoSEQ multiplex PCR; TCRdb lists only in-frame clones, some missing. The repertoire holds tens of thousands of clones, with 75% to 90% as singletons. The source was CD4+ or CD8+ T cells sorted from blood, collected in a trial of the OX40 agonist ivuxolimab. The receptor set was obtained from an adult with an advanced solid tumor such as melanoma, head and neck, liver or kidney cancer.

The V gene is TRBV25-1, the J gene TRBJ2-7; either TRBD1 or TRBD2 may fit D (5 bases each). CDR1 and CDR2 from the germline V gene are MGHDK and SYGVNS. The ends were cut back, 8 bases at V and 4 bases at J, with 15 bases in the middle. The CDR3 length is 13 residues. CDR3 DNA sequence: TGTGCCAGCCGCGAGGGCAGGGCGTACGAGCAGTACTTC. This translates into CASREGRAYEQYF.

The V and J genes are TRBV29-1 and TRBJ2-3; TRBD1 is a possible D gene (5 bases). CDR3 length: 17 amino acids. Germline V lookup: CDR1 SQVTM, CDR2 ANQGSEA. V was cut by 0 bases and J by 0 bases, with 16 bases left in between. CDR3 region: CSVEDGWGRISTDTQYF. The CDR3 bases are TGCAGCGTTGAAGACGGCTGGGGCAGAATTAGCACAGATACGCAGTATTTT.

This chain links TRBV27 with TRBJ2-7; no clear D. The germline V gene encodes CDR1 MNHEY and CDR2 SMNVEV (reference sequence). The CDR3 extends over 13 amino acids. Deletions cut 0 bases from V and 0 bases from J, with 3 bases between. The CDR3 bases are TGTGCCAGCAGTTTATCCCTCTCCTACGAGCAGTACTTC. Its protein product is CASSLSLSYEQYF.

CDR3 nucleotides: TGTGCCAGCAGCTTAGGAAGTCTATTAGGCGGCGAGCAGTACTTC. Protein sequence: CASSLGSLLGGEQYF. The gene calls are TRBV5-4 and TRBJ2-7; no definite D call. Trimming removed 2 bases at V and 6 bases at J, with 18 bases between. Germline V lookup: CDR1 SGHNT, CDR2 YYREEE (reference sequence). This CDR3 is built from 15 residues.

This clone occurred a few times. This chain uses TRBV27 with TRBJ2-7; D unresolved. V lost 4 bases to trimming and J lost 4 bases, with 14 bases between them. There are 14 residues in the CDR3. Germline CDR1 MNHEY, CDR2 SMNVEV (reference sequence). This CDR3 reads CASSSLKVGYEQYF. The CDR3 DNA sequence: TGTGCCAGCAGTTCTTTGAAAGTGGGGTACGAGCAGTACTTC.

The V call is TRBV9, the J call TRBJ1-1, with 7 bases fitting TRBD1. Looked up from germline, CDR1 is SGDLS and CDR2 is YYNGEE. The V gene end was trimmed by 2 bases and the J gene end by 1 base; junction bases not matched to a gene: 2. The CDR3 loop spans 14 amino acids. In nucleotides, the CDR3 is TGTGCCAGCAGCGTGGGACAGCCGAACACTGAAGCTTTCTTT. Its translation is CASSVGQPNTEAFF.

The chain links TRBV6-5 to TRBJ2-1, with 9 bases that match TRBD1. From germline, CDR1 is MNHEY and CDR2 SVGAGI. V lost 2 bases and J lost 10; bases outside the gene matches: 6. The CDR3 is made up of 14 amino acids. CDR3 residues: CASSYLSDRGEQFF. The CDR3 DNA is TGTGCCAGCAGTTACCTATCAGACAGGGGGGAGCAGTTCTTC.

In its sample, this clone was seen a few times. V usage is TRBV4-1 and J usage is TRBJ1-1, with D tentatively TRBD1 (6 bases). Germline V CDR1 and CDR2: MGHRA, YSYEKL. Trimming cost V 1 base and J 8 bases, with 14 bases left between them. CDR3 size: 14 residues. This CDR3 reads CASSQVGGLGEAFF. The CDR3, as DNA: TGCGCCAGCAGCCAAGTTGGGGGCTTGGGAGAAGCTTTCTTT.

The chain is built from TRBV7-9 and TRBJ2-1, with 8 bases identical to TRBD2. This CDR3 has 14 residues. V shed 5 bases and J 4 bases; nucleotides not matched to a gene: 4. The germline gives CDR1 SEHNR, CDR2 FQNEAQ (reference sequence). The CDR3 nucleotides read TGTGCCAGCAGCCGTACTAGCGGTTACAATGAGCAGTTCTTC. It is translated as CASSRTSGYNEQFF.

The chain recombines TRBV11-2 with TRBJ1-2, with 9 bases lining up with TRBD1. CDR3 length: 18 amino acids. Per germline, CDR1 SGHAT and CDR2 FQNNGV. Unmatched junction bases numbered 13, after V lost 0 bases and J lost 5 bases. Here the CDR3 reads CASSLDLVGGQGRYGYTF. CDR3 bases: TGTGCCAGCAGCTTAGATCTCGTAGGGGGACAGGGCCGATATGGCTACACCTTC.